The present T cell receptor beta chain was sequenced within a study of blood T cell repertoires in COVID-19. Study summary: Sites in the United States, Italy and Spain provided acute and convalescent COVID-19 samples. The cDNA or gDNA used as material had been derived from T cells, B-cell-depleted T cells, or PBMCs.

The J segment lost 6 bases and the V segment lost 8 bases, leaving 8 bases of the junction unmatched. Germline V gene data show CDR1 as MNHEY and CDR2 as SVGAGI. This CDR3 is built from 14 residues. Patients from Seattle were sampled longitudinally, starting during active infection. Study processing details: It was from reference gene primer amplification that nucleated cell counts were estimated. Assay: immunoSEQ multiplex PCR; the TCRdb copy retains only in-frame clones and omits some. Clonal size and the V and J genes are those of that table, whereas D and trimming came from the DNA. This table holds approximately 270,000 clones, about 86% found once.

The chain joins TRBV6-5 to TRBJ1-5, with 9 nucleotides matching TRBD1. Material for sequencing was peripheral blood. This receptor was obtained from a person between 65 and 80 years old with COVID-19, enrolled during active disease. CDR3 sequence reads: CASLPQGARQPQHF. The CDR3 bases are TGTGCCAGCCTACCACAGGGGGCTCGTCAGCCCCAGCATTTT.